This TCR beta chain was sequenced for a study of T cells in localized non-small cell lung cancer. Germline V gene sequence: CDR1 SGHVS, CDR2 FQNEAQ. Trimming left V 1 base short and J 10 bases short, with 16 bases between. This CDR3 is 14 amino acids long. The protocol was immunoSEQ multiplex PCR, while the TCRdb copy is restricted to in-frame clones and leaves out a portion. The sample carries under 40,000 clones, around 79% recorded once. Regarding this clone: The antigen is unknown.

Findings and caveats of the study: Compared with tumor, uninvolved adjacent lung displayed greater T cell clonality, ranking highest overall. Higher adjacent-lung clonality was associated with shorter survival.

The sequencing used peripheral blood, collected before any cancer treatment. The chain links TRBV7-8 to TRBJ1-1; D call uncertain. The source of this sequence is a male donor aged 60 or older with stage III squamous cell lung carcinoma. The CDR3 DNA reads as TGTGCCAGCAGCTTAGACTCGCAGTTCATTGGAGCTTTCTTT. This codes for CASSLDSQFIGAFF.